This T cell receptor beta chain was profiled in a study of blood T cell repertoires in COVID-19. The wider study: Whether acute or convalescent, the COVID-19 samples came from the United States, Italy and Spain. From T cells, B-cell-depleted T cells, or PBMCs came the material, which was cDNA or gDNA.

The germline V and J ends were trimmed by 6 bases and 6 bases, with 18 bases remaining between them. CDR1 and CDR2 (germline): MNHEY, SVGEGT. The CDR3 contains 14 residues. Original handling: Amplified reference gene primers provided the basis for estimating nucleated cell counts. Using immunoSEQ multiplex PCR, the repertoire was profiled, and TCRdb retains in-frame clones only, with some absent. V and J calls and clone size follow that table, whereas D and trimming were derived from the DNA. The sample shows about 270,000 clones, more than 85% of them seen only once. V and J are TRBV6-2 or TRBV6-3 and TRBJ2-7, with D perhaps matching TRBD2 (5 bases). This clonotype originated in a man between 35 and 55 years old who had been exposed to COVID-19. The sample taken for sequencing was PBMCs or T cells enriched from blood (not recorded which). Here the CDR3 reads CASSHSLRGLEQYF. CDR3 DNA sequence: TGTGCCAGCAGCCACTCATTACGAGGGCTCGAGCAGTACTTC.